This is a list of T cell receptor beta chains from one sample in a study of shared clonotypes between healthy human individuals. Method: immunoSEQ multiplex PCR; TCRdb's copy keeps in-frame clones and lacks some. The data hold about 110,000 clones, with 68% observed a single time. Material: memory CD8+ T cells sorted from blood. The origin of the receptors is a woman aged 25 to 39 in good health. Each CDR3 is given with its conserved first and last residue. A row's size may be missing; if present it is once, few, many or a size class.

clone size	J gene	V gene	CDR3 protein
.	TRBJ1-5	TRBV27	CASSLYRGDSQPQHF
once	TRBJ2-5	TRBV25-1	CASSLPGGGQANQETQYF
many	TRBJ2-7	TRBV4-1	CASSQVLGSPSYEQYF
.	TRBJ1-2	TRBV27	CASTEGPNYGYTF
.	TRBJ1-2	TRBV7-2	CASSLVTGSNYGYTF
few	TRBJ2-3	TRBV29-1	CSAGGTGVADTQYF
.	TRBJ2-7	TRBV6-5	CASSPTPSGPYEQYF
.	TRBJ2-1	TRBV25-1	CASSEQTGTFSNEQFF
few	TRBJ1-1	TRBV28	CASSLGSGPRTEAFF
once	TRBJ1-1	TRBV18	CASSPRQYFMNTEAFF
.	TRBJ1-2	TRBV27	CASSPQTGGGMIGYTF
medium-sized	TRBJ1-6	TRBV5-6	CASSRTPWDSPLHF
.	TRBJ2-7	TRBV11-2	CASSLVGTNYEQYF
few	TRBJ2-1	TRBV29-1	CSVEGLGWPNEQFF
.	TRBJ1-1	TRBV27	CASRPLGASNTEAFF
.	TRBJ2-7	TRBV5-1	CASSGAGNGVYEQYF